This TCR beta chain was documented in a study of B cell selection in AIRE deficiency. The regulatory T cell sort gate was CD4+CD25hiCD127low/negative. Unrelated healthy donors provided the controls. Broader study findings: Only 9.3% of over 3,000 shared Treg sequences were patient-specific; 31.6% healthy-specific. CDR3s were shorter in shared Treg sequences, reflecting few non-templated nucleotide insertions.

Relative to its sample, this clone is medium-sized (0.01 to 0.1%). Its matching antigen is unknown. Profiling relied on immunoSEQ multiplex PCR, and the TCRdb table lists in-frame clones only, not all of them. The sample contains over 15,000 clones, about 92% of which appear only once. This TCR derives from a human donor in good health. Sequencing was performed on CD4+CD25+ Tregs sorted from PBMCs.

DNA of the CDR3: TGTGCCAGCTCACCGTCCGCGGGAGGTGCAGGAGATACGCAGTATTTT. Translated, it gives CASSPSAGGAGDTQYF. V is TRBV18 and J is TRBJ2-3; 8 bases match TRBD2. Per germline, CDR1 KGHSH and CDR2 LQKENI. The junction had 10 bases not matched to a gene; V was cut back by 3 bases and J by 5 bases. CDR3 length equals 16 residues.